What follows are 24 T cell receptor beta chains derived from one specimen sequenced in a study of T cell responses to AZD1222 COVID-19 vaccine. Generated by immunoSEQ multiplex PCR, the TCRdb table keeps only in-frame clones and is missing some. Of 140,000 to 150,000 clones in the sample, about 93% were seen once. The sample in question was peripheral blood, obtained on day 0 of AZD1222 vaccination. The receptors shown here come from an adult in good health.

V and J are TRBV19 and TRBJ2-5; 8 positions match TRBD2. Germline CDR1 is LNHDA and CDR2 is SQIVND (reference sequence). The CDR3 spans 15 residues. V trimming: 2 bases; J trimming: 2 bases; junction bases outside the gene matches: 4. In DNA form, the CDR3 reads TGTGCCAGTAGTATAAACGTAGCGGGACAAGAGACCCAGTACTTC. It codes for CASSINVAGQETQYF.

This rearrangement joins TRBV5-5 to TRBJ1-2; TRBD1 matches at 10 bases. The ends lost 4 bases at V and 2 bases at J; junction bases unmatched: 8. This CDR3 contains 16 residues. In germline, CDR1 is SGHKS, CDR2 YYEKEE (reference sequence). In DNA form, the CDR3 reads TGTGCCAGCAGCGGCGGACAGGGGGAGATCAACTATGGCTACACCTTC. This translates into CASSGGQGEINYGYTF.

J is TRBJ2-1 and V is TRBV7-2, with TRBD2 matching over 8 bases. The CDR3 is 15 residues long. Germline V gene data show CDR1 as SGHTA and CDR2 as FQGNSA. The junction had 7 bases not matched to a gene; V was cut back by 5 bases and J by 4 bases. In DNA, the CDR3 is TGTGCCAGCAGCGAATATAGCGGGGTATACAATGAGCAGTTCTTC. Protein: CASSEYSGVYNEQFF.

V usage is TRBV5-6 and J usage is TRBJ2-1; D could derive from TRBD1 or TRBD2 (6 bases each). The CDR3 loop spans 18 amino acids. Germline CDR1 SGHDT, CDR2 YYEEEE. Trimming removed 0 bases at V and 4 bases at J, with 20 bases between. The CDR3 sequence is CASSLATPGGASYNEQFF. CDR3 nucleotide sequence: TGTGCCAGCAGCTTGGCCACCCCCGGGGGCGCATCTTACAATGAGCAGTTCTTC.

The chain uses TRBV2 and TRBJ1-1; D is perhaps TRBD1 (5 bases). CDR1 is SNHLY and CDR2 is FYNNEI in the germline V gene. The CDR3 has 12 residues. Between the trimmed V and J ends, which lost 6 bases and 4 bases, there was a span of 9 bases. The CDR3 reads CASRGQVTEAFF. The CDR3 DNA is TGTGCCAGCAGGGGGCAGGTCACTGAAGCTTTCTTT.

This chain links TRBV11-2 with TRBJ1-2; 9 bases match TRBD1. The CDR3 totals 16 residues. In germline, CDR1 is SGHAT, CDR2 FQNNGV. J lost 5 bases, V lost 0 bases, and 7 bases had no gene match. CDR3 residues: CASSLEGQGGGYGYTF. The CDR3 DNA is TGTGCCAGCAGCTTAGAGGGACAGGGCGGGGGATATGGCTACACCTTC.

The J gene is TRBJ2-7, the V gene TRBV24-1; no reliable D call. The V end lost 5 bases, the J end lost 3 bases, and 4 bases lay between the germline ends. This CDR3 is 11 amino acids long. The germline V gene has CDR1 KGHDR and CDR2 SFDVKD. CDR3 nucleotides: TGTGCCACCAGTGGGGGCTACGAGCAGTACTTC. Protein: CATSGGYEQYF.

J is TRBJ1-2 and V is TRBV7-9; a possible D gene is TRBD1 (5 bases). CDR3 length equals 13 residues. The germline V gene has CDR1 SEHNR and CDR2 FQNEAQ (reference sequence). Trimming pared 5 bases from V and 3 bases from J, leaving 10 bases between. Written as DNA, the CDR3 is TGTGCCAGCAGCCTACCGACAGACTATGGCTACACCTTC. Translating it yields CASSLPTDYGYTF.

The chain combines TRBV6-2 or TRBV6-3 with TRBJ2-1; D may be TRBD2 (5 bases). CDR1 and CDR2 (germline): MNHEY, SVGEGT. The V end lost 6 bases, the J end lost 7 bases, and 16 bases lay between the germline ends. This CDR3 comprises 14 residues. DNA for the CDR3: TGTGCCAGCAGCCGGGATCGGGGTTTAAATGAGCAGTTCTTC. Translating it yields CASSRDRGLNEQFF.

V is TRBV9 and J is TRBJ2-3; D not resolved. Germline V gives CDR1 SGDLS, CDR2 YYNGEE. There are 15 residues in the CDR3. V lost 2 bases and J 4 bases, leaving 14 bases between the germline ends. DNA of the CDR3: TGTGCCAGCAGCGTTGACCCTACGAAGGCAGATACGCAGTATTTT. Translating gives CASSVDPTKADTQYF.

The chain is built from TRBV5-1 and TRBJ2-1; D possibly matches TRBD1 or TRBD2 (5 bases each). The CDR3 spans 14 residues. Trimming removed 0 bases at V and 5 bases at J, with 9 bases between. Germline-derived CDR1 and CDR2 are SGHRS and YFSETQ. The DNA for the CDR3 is TGCGCCAGCAGCTTGGGGGGGAAGGACAATGAGCAGTTCTTC. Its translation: CASSLGGKDNEQFF. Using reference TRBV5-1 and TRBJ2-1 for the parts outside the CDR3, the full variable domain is KAGVTQTPRYLIKTRGQQVTLSCSPISGHRSVSWYQQTPGQGLQFLFEYFSETQRNKGNFPGRFSGRQFSNSRSEMNVSTLELGDSALYLCASSLGGKDNEQFFGPGTRLTVL.

The CDR3 is CASSGARDSYEQYF. The CDR3 DNA follows: TGTGCCAGCAGTGGTGCCAGGGACTCCTACGAGCAGTACTTC. The V call is TRBV28, the J call TRBJ2-7, with D possibly TRBD1 on 5 matching bases. V was cut by 5 bases and J by 0 bases, with 11 bases left in between. The CDR3 length is 14 residues. From germline, CDR1 is MDHEN and CDR2 SYDVKM.

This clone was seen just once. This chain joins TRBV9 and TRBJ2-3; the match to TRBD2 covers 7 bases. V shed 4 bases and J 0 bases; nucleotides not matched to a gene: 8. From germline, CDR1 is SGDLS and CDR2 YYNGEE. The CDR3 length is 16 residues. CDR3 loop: CASSPSGGESTDTQYF. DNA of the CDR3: TGTGCCAGCAGCCCCTCGGGGGGAGAGAGCACAGATACGCAGTATTTT.

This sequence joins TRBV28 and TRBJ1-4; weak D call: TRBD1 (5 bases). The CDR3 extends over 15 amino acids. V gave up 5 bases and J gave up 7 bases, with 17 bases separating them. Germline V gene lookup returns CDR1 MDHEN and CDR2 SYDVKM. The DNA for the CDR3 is TGTGCCAGCAGTCGTGGGGCCGGCACCCCTGAAAAACTGTTTTTT. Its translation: CASSRGAGTPEKLFF. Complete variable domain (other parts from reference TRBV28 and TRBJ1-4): DVKVTQSSRYLVKRTGEKVFLECVQDMDHENMFWYRQDPGLGLRLIYFSYDVKMKEKGDIPEGYSVSREKKERFSLILESASTNQTSMYLCASSRGAGTPEKLFFGSGTQLSVL.

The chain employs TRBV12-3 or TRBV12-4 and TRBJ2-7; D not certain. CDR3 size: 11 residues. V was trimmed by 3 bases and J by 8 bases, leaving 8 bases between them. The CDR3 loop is CASSLGFQQYF. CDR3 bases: TGTGCCAGCAGTTTGGGGTTCCAGCAGTACTTC.

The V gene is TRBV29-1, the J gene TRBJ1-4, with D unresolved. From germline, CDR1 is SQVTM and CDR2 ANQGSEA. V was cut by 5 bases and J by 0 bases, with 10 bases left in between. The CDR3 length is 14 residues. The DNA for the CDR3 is TGCAGCGTTCGAGACGGTGCAACTAATGAAAAACTGTTTTTT. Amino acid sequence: CSVRDGATNEKLFF.

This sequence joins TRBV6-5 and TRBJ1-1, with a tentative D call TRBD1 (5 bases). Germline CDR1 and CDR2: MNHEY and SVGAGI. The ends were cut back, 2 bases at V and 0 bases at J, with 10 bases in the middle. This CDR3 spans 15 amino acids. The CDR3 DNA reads TGTGCCAGCAGTTACCGTGACAGATTGAACACTGAAGCTTTCTTT. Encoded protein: CASSYRDRLNTEAFF.

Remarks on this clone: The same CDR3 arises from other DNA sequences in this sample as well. The CDR3 sequence is CASSLGGDYGYTF. Here the CDR3 DNA reads TGTGCCAGCAGTTTAGGGGGGGACTATGGCTACACCTTC. The chain links TRBV12-3 or TRBV12-4 to TRBJ1-2; D is perhaps TRBD1 (5 bases). Trimming shortened V by 1 base and J by 3 bases, and 6 bases separated the two germline ends. This CDR3 spans 13 amino acids.

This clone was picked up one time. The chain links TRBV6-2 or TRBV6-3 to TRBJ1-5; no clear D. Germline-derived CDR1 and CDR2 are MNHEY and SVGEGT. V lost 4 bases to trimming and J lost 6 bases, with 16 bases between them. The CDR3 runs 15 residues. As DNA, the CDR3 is TGTGCCAGCAGTTTCCCCGCAGAAATAGGTCAGCCCCAGCATTTT. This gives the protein CASSFPAEIGQPQHF.

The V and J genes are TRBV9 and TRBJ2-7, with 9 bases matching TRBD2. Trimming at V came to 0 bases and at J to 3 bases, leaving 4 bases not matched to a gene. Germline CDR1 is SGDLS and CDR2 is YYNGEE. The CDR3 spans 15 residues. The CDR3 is CASSVGGTSSYEQYF. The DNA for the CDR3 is TGTGCCAGCAGCGTAGGTGGGACTAGCAGCTACGAGCAGTACTTC.

This CDR3 is CASSRRQAEGTEAFF. CDR3 DNA: TGTGCCAGTAGTAGACGACAGGCGGAGGGCACTGAAGCTTTCTTT. The genes are TRBV19 and TRBJ1-1, with a tentative D call TRBD1 (6 bases). Deletions cut 4 bases from V and 4 bases from J, with 16 bases between. This CDR3 comprises 15 residues. Germline V gives CDR1 LNHDA, CDR2 SQIVND (reference sequence).

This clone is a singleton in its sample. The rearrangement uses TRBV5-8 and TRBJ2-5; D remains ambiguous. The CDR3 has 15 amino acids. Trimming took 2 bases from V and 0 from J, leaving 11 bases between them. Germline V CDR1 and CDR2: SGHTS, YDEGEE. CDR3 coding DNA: TGTGCCAGCAGCTTCCAGATCGTGAACCAAGAGACCCAGTACTTC. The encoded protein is CASSFQIVNQETQYF.

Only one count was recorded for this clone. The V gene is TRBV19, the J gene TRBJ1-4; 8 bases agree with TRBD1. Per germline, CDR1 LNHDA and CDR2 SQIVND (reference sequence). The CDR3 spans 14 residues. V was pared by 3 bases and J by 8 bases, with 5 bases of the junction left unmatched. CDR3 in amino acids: CASSMGTGGEKLFF. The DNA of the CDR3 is TGTGCCAGTAGTATGGGGACAGGAGGAGAAAAACTGTTTTTT.

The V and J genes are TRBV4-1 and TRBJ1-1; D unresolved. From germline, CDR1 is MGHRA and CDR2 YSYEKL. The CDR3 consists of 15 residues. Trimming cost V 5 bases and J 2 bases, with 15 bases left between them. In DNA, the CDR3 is TGCGCCAGCAGCTTAACCGACACTACAAACACTGAAGCTTTCTTT. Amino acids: CASSLTDTTNTEAFF.